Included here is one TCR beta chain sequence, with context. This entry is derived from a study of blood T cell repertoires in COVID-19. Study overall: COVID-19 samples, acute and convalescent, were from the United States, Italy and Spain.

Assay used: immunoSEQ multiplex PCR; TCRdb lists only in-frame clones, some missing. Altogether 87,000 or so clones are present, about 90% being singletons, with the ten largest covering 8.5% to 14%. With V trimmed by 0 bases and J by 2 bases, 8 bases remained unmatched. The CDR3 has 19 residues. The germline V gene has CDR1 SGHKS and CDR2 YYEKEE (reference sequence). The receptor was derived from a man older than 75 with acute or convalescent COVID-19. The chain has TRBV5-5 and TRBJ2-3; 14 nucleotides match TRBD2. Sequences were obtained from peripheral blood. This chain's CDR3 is CASSLAGTSGRGTTDTQYF. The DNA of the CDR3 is TGTGCCAGCAGCTTGGCCGGGACTAGCGGGAGAGGGACCACAGATACGCAGTATTTT.